Presented here are 24 T cell receptor beta chains from one specimen sequenced in a study of beta chain features in type 1 diabetes (dated by TCRdb to the late 2010s). Library preparation employed the immunoSEQ multiplex PCR assay. All of the isolated RNA was reverse transcribed with the High Capacity cDNA Reverse Transcription Kit, so expressed TCRB transcripts were sequenced. Entries here come from immuneACCESS through TCRdb and include only in-frame sequences with V and J called. Some clones fail to appear in such tables; in the studies checked, an unresolved V gene covers under half of the shortfall, and the cause of the remainder is unknown. In this sample the table shows about 400,000 clones, around an eighth of which occur a single time. About 0.017% of the sample goes to the ten largest clones. The sample taken for sequencing was naive CD4+ T cells from blood. The sample's cell subset or site label, in plain terms: true naive CD4+ T cells. The receptors were sampled from a man between 18 and 35 years old in good health.

The V gene is TRBV7-2, the J gene TRBJ2-2; tentative D call: TRBD2 (5 bases). The length of the CDR3 is 13 residues. V was cut by 6 bases and J by 1 base, with 6 bases left in between. Germline V gene data show CDR1 as SGHTA and CDR2 as FQGNSA. CDR3 sequence reads: CASRAGNTGELFF. The CDR3 DNA reads as TGTGCCAGCAGGGCGGGGAACACCGGGGAGCTGTTTTTT.

The genes are TRBV30 and TRBJ2-4; TRBD1 aligns across 7 bases. Germline V gene data show CDR1 as GTSNPN and CDR2 as SVGIG (reference sequence). V lost 1 base to trimming and J lost 6 bases; unmatched junction nucleotides: 3. The CDR3 sequence is 13 residues long. CDR3 bases: TGTGCCTGGAGTGGAGAGGGGGCAAACATTCAGTACTTC. Residues: CAWSGEGANIQYF.

This clone has a handful of counts. The chain couples TRBV9 to TRBJ1-2; the D is unclear. V was shortened by 0 bases and J by 4 bases, with 13 bases between the two germline ends. The CDR3 totals 15 residues. Per the germline V gene, CDR1 is SGDLS and CDR2 is YYNGEE. This CDR3 is CASSVGQRNPYGYTF. CDR3 in DNA: TGTGCCAGCAGCGTAGGTCAGCGAAACCCCTATGGCTACACCTTC.

Only a few counts were recorded for this clone. The V call is TRBV5-6, the J call TRBJ2-7; D not resolved. Looked up from germline, CDR1 is SGHDT and CDR2 is YYEEEE. The CDR3 is made up of 12 amino acids. V was cut by 2 bases and J by 6 bases, with 9 bases left in between. The CDR3 sequence is CASSFQVVEQYF. CDR3 nucleotide sequence: TGTGCCAGCAGCTTCCAGGTGGTCGAGCAGTACTTC.

This clone occurred a few times. Different DNA sequences within this sample yield the same CDR3. V and J are TRBV7-2 and TRBJ2-5, with 9 positions matching TRBD1. J gave up 2 bases and V 0 bases, and 1 base lay outside the gene matches. The CDR3 loop spans 15 amino acids. CDR1 SGHTA and CDR2 FQGNSA come from the germline V gene. The CDR3 region has the DNA TGTGCCAGCAGCTTAGCAGGACAGGGGCAAGAGACCCAGTACTTC. Protein product: CASSLAGQGQETQYF.

J is TRBJ2-2 and V is TRBV7-6; 8 nucleotides align to TRBD2. The CDR3 runs to 15 residues. Germline-derived CDR1 and CDR2 are SGHVS and FNYEAQ. The V and J ends lost 0 bases and 5 bases, in that order; junction bases with no gene match: 2. In nucleotides, the CDR3 is TGTGCCAGCAGCTTAGCCCTAGCGGGTACCGGGGAGCTGTTTTTT. Translated: CASSLALAGTGELFF.

Notes on this clone: Sequence at one end of the junction differs from germline and may be a read error. The rearrangement uses TRBV28 and TRBJ2-5; 7 nucleotides agree with TRBD1. The V gene's germline CDR1 is MDHEN and CDR2 SYDVKM. The CDR3 runs to 11 residues. The CDR3 nucleotides are TGTGCCAGCAGTCCCGACAGGGTCCCTCACTTC. Translation: CASSPDRVPHF.

The chain has TRBV4-1 and TRBJ1-4, with 7 bases identical to TRBD1. Germline values: CDR1 MGHRA, CDR2 YSYEKL. The CDR3 consists of 17 residues. V was clipped by 1 base and J by 8 bases; unmatched bases: 13. CDR3 DNA sequence: TGCGCCAGCAGCCAAGTCATGATTATAGCAGGGGGAGAAAAACTGTTTTTT. Amino acid sequence: CASSQVMIIAGGEKLFF.

V gene TRBV6-6 combines with J gene TRBJ2-3; 9 bases are shared with TRBD2. CDR3 length equals 14 residues. CDR1 MNHNY and CDR2 SVGAGI come from the germline V gene (reference sequence). J gave up 3 bases and V 7 bases, and 5 bases lay outside the gene matches. CDR3 DNA sequence: TGTGCCAGCAACCGCGGGGGGGGTACAGATACGCAGTATTTT. This sequence encodes CASNRGGGTDTQYF.

In regard to this clone: The same CDR3 can be traced to other DNA sequences in this sample. The genes are TRBV29-1 and TRBJ1-2; D gene ambiguous. The CDR3 is 12 residues long. In germline, CDR1 is SQVTM, CDR2 ANQGSEA. The ends were cut back, 6 bases at V and 1 base at J, with 9 bases in the middle. DNA for the CDR3: TGCAGCGTGGAAACAGTTAACTATGGCTACACCTTC. It codes for CSVETVNYGYTF.

The J gene is TRBJ2-5, the V gene TRBV7-2; 9 bases are shared with TRBD2. CDR3 length equals 14 residues. CDR1 and CDR2 (germline): SGHTA, FQGNSA. Trimming cost V 5 bases and J 1 base; bases outside gene matches: 2. As DNA, the CDR3 is TGTGCCAGCAGCAAGACTAGCGGCCAAGAGACCCAGTACTTC. This codes for CASSKTSGQETQYF.

This clone was seen a few times. The chain has TRBV27 and TRBJ2-7; TRBD2 matches 11 bases. The CDR3 sequence is 15 residues long. In germline, CDR1 is MNHEY, CDR2 SMNVEV (reference sequence). The trim removed 5 bases at V and 3 bases at J, leaving 6 bases unmatched. In DNA, the CDR3 is TGTGCCAGCAGTCAGCGACTAGCGGGGAACTACGAGCAGTACTTC. Translating it yields CASSQRLAGNYEQYF.

This clone was detected a few times. The chain combines TRBV5-4 with TRBJ1-5; TRBD1 is a possible D gene (6 bases). Per the germline V gene, CDR1 is SGHNT and CDR2 is YYREEE (reference sequence). V dropped 2 bases and J dropped 10 bases, with 13 bases sitting between them. CDR3 length equals 13 residues. In DNA form, the CDR3 reads TGTGCCAGCAGCTTAGCAGGGGACGATCCCCAGCATTTT. As protein: CASSLAGDDPQHF.

The V call is TRBV5-5, the J call TRBJ1-2, with 9 bases fitting TRBD1. V shed 0 bases and J 4 bases; nucleotides not matched to a gene: 7. This CDR3 spans 16 amino acids. CDR1 is SGHKS, CDR2 YYEKEE, per germline (reference sequence). The CDR3 loop reads CASSLGGTGTGYGYTF. The CDR3 DNA follows: TGTGCCAGCAGCTTGGGGGGGACAGGGACTGGCTATGGCTACACCTTC. The entire variable domain, with the rest obtained from reference TRBV5-5 and TRBJ1-2, is as follows: DAGVTQSPTHLIKTRGQQVTLRCSPISGHKSVSWYQQVLGQGPQFIFQYYEKEERGRGNFPDRFSARQFPNYSSELNVNALLLGDSALYLCASSLGGTGTGYGYTFGSGTRLTVV.

V and J are TRBV6-1 and TRBJ2-3; 10 bases map to TRBD1. This CDR3 contains 15 residues. V lost 6 bases, J lost 2 bases, and 5 bases stayed unmatched. From germline, CDR1 is MNHNS and CDR2 SASEGT. The CDR3 coding sequence is TGTGCCAGCAGGCGGGACAGGGGATACACAGATACGCAGTATTTT. This gives the protein CASRRDRGYTDTQYF.

V and J are TRBV4-3 and TRBJ2-3; TRBD1 might be the D (5 bases). Germline CDR1 and CDR2: LGHNA and YSLEER. V gave up 0 bases and J gave up 9 bases, with 13 bases separating them. This CDR3 has 14 residues. In DNA, the CDR3 is TGCGCCAGCAGCCAAGATCACGGAAGGGGCACGCAGTATTTT. Protein product: CASSQDHGRGTQYF.

The chain combines TRBV2 with TRBJ1-6; the D gene is possibly TRBD1 (5 bases). Deletions cut 7 bases from V and 9 bases from J, with 19 bases between. Germline V gene sequence: CDR1 SNHLY, CDR2 FYNNEI. CDR3 length: 15 amino acids. The CDR3 spells CASKEDRPEGSPLHF. CDR3 sequence (DNA): TGTGCCAGCAAGGAAGACAGACCTGAAGGTTCACCCCTCCACTTT. Full variable domain (outside the CDR3, taken from reference TRBV2 and TRBJ1-6): EPEVTQTPSHQVTQMGQEVILRCVPISNHLYFYWYRQILGQKVEFLVSFYNNEISEKSEIFDDQFSVERPDGSNFTLKIRSTKLEDSAMYFCASKEDRPEGSPLHFGNGTRLTVT.

The V call is TRBV6-5, the J call TRBJ2-4; 8 bases agree with TRBD2. With 4 bases clipped from V and 6 bases from J, the junction kept 2 bases outside the gene matches. The CDR3 runs 13 residues. Germline assignment: CDR1 MNHEY and CDR2 SVGAGI. CDR3 residues: CASSLAGINIQYF. Written as DNA, the CDR3 is TGTGCCAGCAGTTTAGCGGGAATAAACATTCAGTACTTC.

On this clone itself: Other nucleotide sequences in the sample specify the same CDR3. CDR3 protein: CASSLGLAGAEQYF. Here the CDR3 DNA reads TGCGCCAGCAGCTTGGGACTAGCGGGAGCGGAGCAGTACTTC. V and J are TRBV5-1 and TRBJ2-7; 12 bases match TRBD2. The CDR3 contains 14 residues. Per the germline V gene, CDR1 is SGHRS and CDR2 is YFSETQ. J lost 7 bases, V lost 0 bases, and 2 bases had no gene match.

This sequence joins TRBV19 and TRBJ2-7; the match to TRBD2 covers 8 bases. Trimming at V came to 4 bases and at J to 3 bases, leaving 2 bases not matched to a gene. The CDR3 length is 13 residues. Germline CDR1 and CDR2: LNHDA and SQIVND (reference sequence). CDR3 residues: CASSKRGFYEQYF. The DNA for the CDR3 is TGTGCCAGTAGTAAGCGGGGGTTCTACGAGCAGTACTTC.

The table lists this clone with a few counts. CDR3 amino acids: CASSVERDSGYTF. The CDR3 coding sequence is TGTGCCAGCAGCGTAGAACGGGATTCCGGCTACACCTTC. This chain joins TRBV9 and TRBJ1-2, with unresolved D. CDR1 is SGDLS, CDR2 YYNGEE, per germline. The CDR3 contains 13 residues. Trimming took 0 bases from V and 8 from J, leaving 11 bases between them.

The chain has TRBV28 and TRBJ2-7; no clear D gene. The CDR3 contains 13 residues. Germline assignment: CDR1 MDHEN and CDR2 SYDVKM. Trimming shortened V by 3 bases and J by 4 bases, and 10 bases separated the two germline ends. In DNA form, the CDR3 reads TGTGCCAGCAGTTTTCAGACTGGTTACGAGCAGTACTTC. Its translation: CASSFQTGYEQYF.

This chain joins TRBV28 and TRBJ2-7; 7 bases line up with TRBD2. From germline, CDR1 is MDHEN and CDR2 SYDVKM. The CDR3 is made up of 12 amino acids. J lost 5 bases, V lost 11 bases, and 9 bases had no gene match. The DNA for the CDR3 is TGTGCCTCCCGGGCGGGAGTCCACGAGCAGTACTTC. This codes for CASRAGVHEQYF.

This clone turned up a few times. The rearrangement uses TRBV30 and TRBJ1-5; D gene ambiguous. Trimming cost V 4 bases and J 7 bases, with 17 bases left between them. Germline CDR1 is GTSNPN and CDR2 is SVGIG (reference sequence). This CDR3 has 14 amino acids. CDR3 region: CAWTHRYLRQPQHF. CDR3 DNA sequence: TGTGCCTGGACCCATAGGTACCTGAGGCAGCCCCAGCATTTT.